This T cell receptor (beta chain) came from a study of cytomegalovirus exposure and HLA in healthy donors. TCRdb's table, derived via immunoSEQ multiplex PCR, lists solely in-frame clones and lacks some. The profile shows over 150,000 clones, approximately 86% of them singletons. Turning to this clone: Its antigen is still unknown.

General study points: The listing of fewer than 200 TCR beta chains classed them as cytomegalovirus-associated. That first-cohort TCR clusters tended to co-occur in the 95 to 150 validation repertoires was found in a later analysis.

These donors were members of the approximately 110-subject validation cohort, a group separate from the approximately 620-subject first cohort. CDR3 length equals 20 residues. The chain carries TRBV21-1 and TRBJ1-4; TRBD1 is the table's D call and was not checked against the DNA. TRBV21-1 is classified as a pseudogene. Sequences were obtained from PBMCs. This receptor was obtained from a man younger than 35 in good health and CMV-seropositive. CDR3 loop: CASSTLKKTGEVWPREKLFF. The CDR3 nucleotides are TGTGCCAGCAGCACTCTCAAGAAGACAGGGGAGGTTTGGCCCAGGGAAAAACTGTTTTTT.